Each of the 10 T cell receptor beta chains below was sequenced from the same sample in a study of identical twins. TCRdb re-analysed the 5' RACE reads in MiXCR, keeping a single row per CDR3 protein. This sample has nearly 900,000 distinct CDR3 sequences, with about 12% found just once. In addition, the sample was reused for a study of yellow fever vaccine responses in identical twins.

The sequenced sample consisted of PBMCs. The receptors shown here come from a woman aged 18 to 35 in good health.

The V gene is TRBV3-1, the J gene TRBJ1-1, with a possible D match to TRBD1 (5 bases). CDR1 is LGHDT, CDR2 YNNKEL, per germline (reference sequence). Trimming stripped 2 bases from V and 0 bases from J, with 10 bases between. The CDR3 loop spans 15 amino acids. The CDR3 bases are TGTGCCAGCAGCCAATCGGGGGGTATGAACACTGAAGCTTTCTTT. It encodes CASSQSGGMNTEAFF. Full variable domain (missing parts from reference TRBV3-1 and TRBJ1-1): DTAVSQTPKYLVTQMGNDKSIKCEQNLGHDTMYWYKQDSKKFLKIMFSYNNKELIINETVPNRFSPKSPDKAHLNLHINSLELGDSAVYFCASSQSGGMNTEAFFGQGTRLTVV.

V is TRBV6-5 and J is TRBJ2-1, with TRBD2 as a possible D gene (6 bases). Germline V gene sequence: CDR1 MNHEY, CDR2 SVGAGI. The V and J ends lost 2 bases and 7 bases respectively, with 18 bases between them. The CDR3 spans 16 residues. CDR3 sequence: CASSYRGPSAGNEQFF. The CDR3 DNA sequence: TGTGCCAGCAGTTACCGCGGGCCTAGCGCGGGGAATGAGCAGTTCTTC.

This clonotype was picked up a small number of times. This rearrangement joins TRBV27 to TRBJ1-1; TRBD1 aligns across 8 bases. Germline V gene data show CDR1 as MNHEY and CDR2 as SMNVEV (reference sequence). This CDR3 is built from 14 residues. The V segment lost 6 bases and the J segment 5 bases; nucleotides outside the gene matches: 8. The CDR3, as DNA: TGTGCCAGCAGCCCGACAGGGGCGAGAACTGAAGCTTTCTTT. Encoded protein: CASSPTGARTEAFF.

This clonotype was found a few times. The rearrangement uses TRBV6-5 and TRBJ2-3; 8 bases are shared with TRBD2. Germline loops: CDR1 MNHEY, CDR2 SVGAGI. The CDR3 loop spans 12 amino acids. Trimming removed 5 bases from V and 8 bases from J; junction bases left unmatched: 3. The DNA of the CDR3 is TGTGCCAGCAGTACTAGCGGTGGTACGCAGTATTTT. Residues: CASSTSGGTQYF.

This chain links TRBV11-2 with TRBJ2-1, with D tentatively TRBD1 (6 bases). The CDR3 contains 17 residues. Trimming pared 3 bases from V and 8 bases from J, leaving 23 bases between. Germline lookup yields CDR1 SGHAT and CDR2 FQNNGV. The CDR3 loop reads CASSFQGPGRRWDEQFF. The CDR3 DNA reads TGTGCCAGCAGCTTTCAGGGGCCGGGGCGGCGTTGGGATGAGCAGTTCTTC.

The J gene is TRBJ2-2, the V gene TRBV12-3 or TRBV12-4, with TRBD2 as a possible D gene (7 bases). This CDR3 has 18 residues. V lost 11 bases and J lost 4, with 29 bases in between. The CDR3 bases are TGTGCCTTCTGCCAGAACTTAGGGGGGACTATTGGCACCGGGGAGCTGTTTTTT. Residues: CAFCQNLGGTIGTGELFF.

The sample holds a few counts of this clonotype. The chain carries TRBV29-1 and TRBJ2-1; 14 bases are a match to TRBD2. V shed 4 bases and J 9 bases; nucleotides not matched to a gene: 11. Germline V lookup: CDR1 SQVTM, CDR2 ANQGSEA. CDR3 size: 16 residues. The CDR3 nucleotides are TGCAGCGTTGGACCCCGACTAGCGGGAGGGCCCAGTGAGCAGTTCTTC. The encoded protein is CSVGPRLAGGPSEQFF.

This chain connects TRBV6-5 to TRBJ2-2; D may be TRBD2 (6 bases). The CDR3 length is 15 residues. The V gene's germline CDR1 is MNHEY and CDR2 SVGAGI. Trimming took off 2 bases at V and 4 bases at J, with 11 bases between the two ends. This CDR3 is CASSYAGMVTGELFF. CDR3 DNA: TGTGCCAGCAGTTACGCGGGAATGGTCACCGGGGAGCTGTTTTTT.

In DNA, the CDR3 is TGTGCCAGCAGCTTATCCACAGGGTTCCGGAACACTGAAGCTTTCTTT. The encoded protein is CASSLSTGFRNTEAFF. The chain employs TRBV7-8 and TRBJ1-1; D possibly corresponds to TRBD1 (6 bases). CDR1 is SGHVS and CDR2 is FQNEAQ in the germline V gene. V was trimmed by 2 bases and J by 1 base, leaving 14 bases between them. The CDR3 spans 16 residues.

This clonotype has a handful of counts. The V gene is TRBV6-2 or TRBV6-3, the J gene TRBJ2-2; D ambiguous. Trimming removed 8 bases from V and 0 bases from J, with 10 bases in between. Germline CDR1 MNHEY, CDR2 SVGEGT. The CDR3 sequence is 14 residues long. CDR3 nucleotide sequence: TGTGCCAGCCAAATTACAGCGAACACCGGGGAGCTGTTTTTT. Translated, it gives CASQITANTGELFF.